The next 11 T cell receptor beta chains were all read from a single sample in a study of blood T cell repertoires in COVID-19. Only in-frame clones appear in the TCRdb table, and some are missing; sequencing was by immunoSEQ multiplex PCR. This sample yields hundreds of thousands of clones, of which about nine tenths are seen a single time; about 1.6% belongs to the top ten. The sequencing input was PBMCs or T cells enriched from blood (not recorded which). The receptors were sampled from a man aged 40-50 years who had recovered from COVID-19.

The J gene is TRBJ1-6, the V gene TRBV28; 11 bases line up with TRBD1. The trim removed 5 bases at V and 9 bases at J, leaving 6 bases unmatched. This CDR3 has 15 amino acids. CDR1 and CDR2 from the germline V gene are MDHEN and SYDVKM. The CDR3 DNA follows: TGTGCCAGCAGTACCCCGGGACAGGGGGGTTCACCCCTCCACTTT. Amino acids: CASSTPGQGGSPLHF.

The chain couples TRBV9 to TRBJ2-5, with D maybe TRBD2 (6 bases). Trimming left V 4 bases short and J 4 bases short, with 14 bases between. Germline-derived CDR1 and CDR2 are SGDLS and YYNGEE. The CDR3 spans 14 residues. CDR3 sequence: CASSSRGGGETQYF. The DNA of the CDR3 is TGTGCCAGCAGCTCCCGTGGGGGAGGAGAGACCCAGTACTTC.

The CDR3 DNA reads TGTGCCAGCAGTCCTAGGATCCGACTAGGCTATGAGCAGTACTTC. Its translation is CASSPRIRLGYEQYF. The J gene is TRBJ2-7, the V gene TRBV28; TRBD2 is a possible D gene (6 bases). This CDR3 has 15 amino acids. Deletions cut 5 bases from V and 7 bases from J, with 21 bases between. CDR1 and CDR2 from the germline V gene are MDHEN and SYDVKM.

The CDR3 DNA sequence: TGTGCCATCAGATTAGCGGAACCGGGAGAGCAGTACTTC. Residues: CAIRLAEPGEQYF. This chain connects TRBV10-3 to TRBJ2-7; D may be TRBD2 (6 bases). Germline lookup yields CDR1 ENHRY and CDR2 SYGVKD. V was pared by 6 bases and J by 7 bases, with 16 bases between. The CDR3 totals 13 residues.

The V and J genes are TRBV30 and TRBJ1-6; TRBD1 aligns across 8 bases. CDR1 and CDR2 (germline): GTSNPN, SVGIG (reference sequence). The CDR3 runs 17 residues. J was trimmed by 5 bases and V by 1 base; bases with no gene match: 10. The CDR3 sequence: CAWSAGDRRFNNSPLHF. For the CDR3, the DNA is TGTGCCTGGAGTGCTGGGGACAGGCGTTTCAATAATTCACCCCTCCACTTT.

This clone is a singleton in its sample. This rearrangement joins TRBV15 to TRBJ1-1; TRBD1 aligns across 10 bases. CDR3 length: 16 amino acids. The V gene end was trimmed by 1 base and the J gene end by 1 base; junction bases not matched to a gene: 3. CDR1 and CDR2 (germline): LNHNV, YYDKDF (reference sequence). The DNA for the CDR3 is TGTGCCACCAGCAGAGGACAGGGGGCTACGAACACTGAAGCTTTCTTT. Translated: CATSRGQGATNTEAFF.

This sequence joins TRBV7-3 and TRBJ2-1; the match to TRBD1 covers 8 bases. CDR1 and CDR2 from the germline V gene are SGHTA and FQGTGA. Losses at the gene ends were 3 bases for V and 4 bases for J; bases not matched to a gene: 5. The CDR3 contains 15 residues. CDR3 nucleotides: TGTGCCAGCAGCTTGGAGGACAGGGAGTACAATGAGCAGTTCTTC. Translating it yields CASSLEDREYNEQFF.

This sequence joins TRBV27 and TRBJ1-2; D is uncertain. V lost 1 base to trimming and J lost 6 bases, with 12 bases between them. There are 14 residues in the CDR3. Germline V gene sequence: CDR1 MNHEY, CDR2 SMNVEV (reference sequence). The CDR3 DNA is TGTGCCAGCAGTTTATTTGGTGGGCTCCATGGCTACACCTTC. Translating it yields CASSLFGGLHGYTF.

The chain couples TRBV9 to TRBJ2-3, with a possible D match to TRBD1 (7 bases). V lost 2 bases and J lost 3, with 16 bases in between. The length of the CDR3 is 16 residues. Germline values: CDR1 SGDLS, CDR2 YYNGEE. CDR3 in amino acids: CASSVGTGEETDTQYF. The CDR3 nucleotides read TGTGCCAGCAGCGTCGGAACAGGGGAGGAAACAGATACGCAGTATTTT.

The CDR3 loop is CASSARASEKLFF. In DNA, the CDR3 is TGTGCCAGCAGCGCCAGGGCGAGTGAAAAACTGTTTTTT. V usage is TRBV9 and J usage is TRBJ1-4, with TRBD1 as a possible D gene (5 bases). CDR3 length: 13 amino acids. Germline V gene sequence: CDR1 SGDLS, CDR2 YYNGEE. Trimming took 3 bases from V and 7 from J, leaving 10 bases between them.

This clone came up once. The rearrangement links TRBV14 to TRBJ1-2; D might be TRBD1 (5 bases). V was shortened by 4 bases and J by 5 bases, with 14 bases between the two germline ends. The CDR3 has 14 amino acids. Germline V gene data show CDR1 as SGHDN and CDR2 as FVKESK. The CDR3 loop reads CASSLQGVPYGYTF. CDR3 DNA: TGTGCCAGCAGCCTTCAAGGGGTTCCGTATGGCTACACCTTC.